The clone carrying this T cell receptor beta chain was counted between two and nine times. Its antigen is still unknown. The CDR3 covers 12 residues. V was clipped by 4 bases and J by 6 bases, with 8 bases between them. Germline lookup yields CDR1 KGHSH and CDR2 LQKENI. The data were taken from a study of T cells in Graves' hyperthyroidism and ophthalmopathy. Whole-study findings and limits: Blood also carried most thyroid clonotypes expanded above 0.001. A model built on 13 V-J features separated ophthalmopathy from stable hyperthyroidism.

Graves' hyperthyroidism showing no ophthalmopathy progression within 18 months was considered stable. PBMCs were derived from around 10 ml fresh peripheral blood. Amplification targeted TCR beta CDR3 regions from RNA transcripts. TCR CDR3 regions were first amplified by RT-PCR with HTBI primers. TCRdb re-analysed the multiplex PCR reads in MiXCR, keeping a single row per CDR3 protein. The table lists fewer than 800,000 distinct CDR3 sequences, roughly 15% of them singletons. The sample comprised blood. The V gene is TRBV18, the J gene TRBJ2-3; D gene uncertain. The sequence was obtained from a man between 18 and 35 years old with Graves' hyperthyroidism. CDR3 sequence reads: CASSLQWDTQYF. In nucleotides, the CDR3 is TGTGCCAGCTCACTTCAGTGGGATACGCAGTATTTT. Combining the CDR3 with reference TRBV18 and TRBJ2-3 gives the whole variable domain NAGVMQNPRHLVRRRGQEARLRCSPMKGHSHVYWYRQLPEEGLKFMVYLQKENIIDESGMPKERFSAEFPKEGPSILRIQQVVRGDSAAYFCASSLQWDTQYFGPGTRLTVL.